The clone carrying this TCR beta chain was picked up many times. What it binds is unknown. This entry comes from a study of T cell repertoires in cytomegalovirus infection. As for the study in general: Public signatures in TCR beta pointed to CMV infection and matching HLA type.

The CDR3 length is 12 residues. V was cut by 4 bases and J by 7 bases, with 8 bases left in between. Germline V gives CDR1 SGHTA, CDR2 FQGNSA. Regarding the study as a whole: In two of eight donors, the top clonotype was HLA-C-restricted CMV-specific.

MiXCR, applied by TCRdb to the reads, yields one record per CDR3 protein. The repertoire holds hundreds of thousands of distinct CDR3 sequences, about 24% seen once, with 7% to 9% in the top ten. The specimen was CD8+ T cells from PBMCs. The rearrangement links TRBV7-2 to TRBJ2-1, with D possibly matching TRBD1 (5 bases). This TCR came from a human donor in good health (CMV status not recorded). Some clones in this sample may be carry-over from other donors' samples. The CDR3: CASSSRTNEQFF. Here the CDR3 DNA reads TGTGCCAGCAGCTCCCGGACAAATGAGCAGTTCTTC.